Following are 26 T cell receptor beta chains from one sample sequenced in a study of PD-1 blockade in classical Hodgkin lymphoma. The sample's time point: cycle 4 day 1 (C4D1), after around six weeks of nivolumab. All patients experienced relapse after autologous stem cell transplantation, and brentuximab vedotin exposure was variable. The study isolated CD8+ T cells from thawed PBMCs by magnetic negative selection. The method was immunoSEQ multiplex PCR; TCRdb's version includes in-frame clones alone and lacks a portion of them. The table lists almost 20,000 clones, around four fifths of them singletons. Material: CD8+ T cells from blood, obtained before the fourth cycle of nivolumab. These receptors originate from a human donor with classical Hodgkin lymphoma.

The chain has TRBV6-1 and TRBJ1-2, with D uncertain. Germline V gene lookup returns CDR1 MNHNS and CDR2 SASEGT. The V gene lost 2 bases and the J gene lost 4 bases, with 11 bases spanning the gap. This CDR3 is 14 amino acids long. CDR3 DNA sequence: TGTGCCAGCAGTGAAAGGAGGCAGTTCTATGGCTACACCTTC. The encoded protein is CASSERRQFYGYTF.

The CDR3 sequence is CACFGTGGRSAEAFF. The CDR3, as DNA: TGTGCCTGTTTCGGGACAGGGGGCCGGAGCGCTGAAGCTTTCTTT. The gene calls are TRBV30 and TRBJ1-1, with 12 nucleotides matching TRBD1. Trimming took 6 bases from V and 6 from J; bases not matched to a gene: 11. This CDR3 spans 15 amino acids. Germline values: CDR1 GTSNPN, CDR2 SVGIG (reference sequence). The complete variable domain, with remaining parts taken from reference TRBV30 and TRBJ1-1, reads SQTIHQWPATLVQPVGSPLSLECTVEGTSNPNLYWYRQAAGRGLQLLFYSVGIGQISSEVPQNLSASRPQDRQFILSSKKLLLSDSGFYLCACFGTGGRSAEAFFGQGTRLTVV.

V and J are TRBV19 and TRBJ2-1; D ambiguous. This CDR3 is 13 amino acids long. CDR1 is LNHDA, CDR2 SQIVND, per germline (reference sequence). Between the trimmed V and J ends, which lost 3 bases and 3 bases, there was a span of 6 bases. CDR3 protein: CASSMVSYNEQFF. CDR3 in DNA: TGTGCCAGTAGTATGGTCAGCTACAATGAGCAGTTCTTC.

CDR3 residues: CASSGVSGATGQYF. The CDR3 nucleotides read TGTGCCAGCAGCGGCGTTAGCGGGGCTACGGGGCAGTACTTC. The chain uses TRBV7-9 and TRBJ2-7, with 8 bases that match TRBD2. Germline CDR1 SEHNR, CDR2 FQNEAQ (reference sequence). CDR3 length equals 14 residues. V dropped 5 bases and J dropped 9; count of bases not matched to a gene: 12. The variable domain in full, completed from reference TRBV7-9 and TRBJ2-7, reads DTGVSQNPRHKITKRGQNVTFRCDPISEHNRLYWYRQTLGQGPEFLTYFQNEAQLEKSRLLSDRFSAERPKGSFSTLEIQRTEQGDSAMYLCASSGVSGATGQYFGPGTRLTVT.

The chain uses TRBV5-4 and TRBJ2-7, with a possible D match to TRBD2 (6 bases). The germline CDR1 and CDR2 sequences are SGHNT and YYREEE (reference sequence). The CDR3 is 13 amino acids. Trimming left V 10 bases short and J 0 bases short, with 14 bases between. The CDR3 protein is CAGTGDSSYEQYF. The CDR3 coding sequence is TGTGCCGGGACGGGGGATAGCTCCTACGAGCAGTACTTC. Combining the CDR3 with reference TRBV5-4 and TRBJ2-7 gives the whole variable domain ETGVTQSPTHLIKTRGQQVTLRCSSQSGHNTVSWYQQALGQGPQFIFQYYREEENGRGNFPPRFSGLQFPNYSSELNVNALELDDSALYLCAGTGDSSYEQYFGPGTRLTVT.

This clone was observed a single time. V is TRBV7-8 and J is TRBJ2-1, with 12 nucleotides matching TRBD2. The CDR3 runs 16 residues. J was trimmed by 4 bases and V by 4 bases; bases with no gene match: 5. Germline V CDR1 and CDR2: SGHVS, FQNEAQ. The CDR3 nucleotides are TGTGCCAGCAGCTACTCACTAGCGGGGGGATACAATGAGCAGTTCTTC. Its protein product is CASSYSLAGGYNEQFF. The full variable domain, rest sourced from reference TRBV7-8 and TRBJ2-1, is GAGVSQSPRYKVAKRGQDVALRCDPISGHVSLFWYQQALGQGPEFLTYFQNEAQLDKSGLPSDRFFAERPEGSVSTLKIQRTQQEDSAVYLCASSYSLAGGYNEQFFGPGTRLTVL.

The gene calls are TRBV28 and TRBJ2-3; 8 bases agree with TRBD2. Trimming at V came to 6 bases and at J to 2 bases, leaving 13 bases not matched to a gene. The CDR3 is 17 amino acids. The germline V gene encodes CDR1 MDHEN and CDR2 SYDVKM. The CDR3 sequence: CASRGPGLGTPTDTQYF. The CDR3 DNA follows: TGTGCCAGCAGGGGCCCGGGACTAGGTACTCCCACAGATACGCAGTATTTT.

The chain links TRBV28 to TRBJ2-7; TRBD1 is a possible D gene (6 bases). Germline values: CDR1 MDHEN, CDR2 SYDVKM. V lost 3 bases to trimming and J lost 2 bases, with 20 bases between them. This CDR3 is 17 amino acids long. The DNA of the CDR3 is TGTGCCAGCAGTTTGCCTCCTGGGACATCGGGGACCTACGAGCAGTACTTC. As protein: CASSLPPGTSGTYEQYF.

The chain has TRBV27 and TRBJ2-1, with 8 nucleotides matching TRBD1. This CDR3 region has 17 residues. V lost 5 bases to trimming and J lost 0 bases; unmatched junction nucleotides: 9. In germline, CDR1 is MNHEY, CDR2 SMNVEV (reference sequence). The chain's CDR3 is CASSLTPTGDSYNEQFF. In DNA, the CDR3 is TGTGCCAGCAGTCTCACTCCGACAGGGGACTCCTACAATGAGCAGTTCTTC.

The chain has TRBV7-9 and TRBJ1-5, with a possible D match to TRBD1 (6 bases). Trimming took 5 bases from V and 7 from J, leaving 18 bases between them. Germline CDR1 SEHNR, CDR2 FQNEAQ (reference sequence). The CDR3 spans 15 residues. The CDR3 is CASSTGGRDGQPQHF. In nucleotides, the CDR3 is TGTGCCAGCAGCACCGGGGGCAGGGACGGCCAGCCCCAGCATTTT.

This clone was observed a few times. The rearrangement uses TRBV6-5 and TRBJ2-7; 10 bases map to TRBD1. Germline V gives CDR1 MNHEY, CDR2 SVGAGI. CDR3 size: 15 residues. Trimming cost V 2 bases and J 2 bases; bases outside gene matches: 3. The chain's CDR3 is CASSYRDRGPYEQYF. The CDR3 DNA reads TGTGCCAGCAGTTACAGGGACAGGGGACCCTACGAGCAGTACTTC.

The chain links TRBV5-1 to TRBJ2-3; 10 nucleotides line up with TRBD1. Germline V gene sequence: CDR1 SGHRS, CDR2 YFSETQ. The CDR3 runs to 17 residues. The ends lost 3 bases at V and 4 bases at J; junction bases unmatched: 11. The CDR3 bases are TGCGCCAGCAGCTCCGGGACAGGGGATCTGGAAGCAGATACGCAGTATTTT. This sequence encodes CASSSGTGDLEADTQYF.

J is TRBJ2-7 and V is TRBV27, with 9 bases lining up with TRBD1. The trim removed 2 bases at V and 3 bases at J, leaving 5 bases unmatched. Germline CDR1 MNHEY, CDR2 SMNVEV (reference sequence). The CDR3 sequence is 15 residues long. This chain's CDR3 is CASSLIGTGYYEQYF. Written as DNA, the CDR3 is TGTGCCAGCAGTTTAATCGGGACAGGGTACTACGAGCAGTACTTC.

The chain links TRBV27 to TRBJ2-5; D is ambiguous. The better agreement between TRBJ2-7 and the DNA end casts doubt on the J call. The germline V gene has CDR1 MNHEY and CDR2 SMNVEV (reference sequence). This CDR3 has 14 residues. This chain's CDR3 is CASSYYLSSYEQYF. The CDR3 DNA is TGTGCCAGCAGCTACTACCTTAGCTCCTACGAGCAGTACTTC.

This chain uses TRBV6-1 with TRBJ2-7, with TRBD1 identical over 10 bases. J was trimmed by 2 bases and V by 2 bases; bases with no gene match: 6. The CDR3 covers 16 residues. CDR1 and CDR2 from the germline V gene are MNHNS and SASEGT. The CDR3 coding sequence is TGTGCCAGCAGTGAATCCGACGGGACAGGGGCCTACGAGCAGTACTTC. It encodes CASSESDGTGAYEQYF.

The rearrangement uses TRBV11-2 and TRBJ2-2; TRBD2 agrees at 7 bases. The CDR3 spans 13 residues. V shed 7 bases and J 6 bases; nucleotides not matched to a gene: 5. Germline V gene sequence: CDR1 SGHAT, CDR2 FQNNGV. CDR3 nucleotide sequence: TGTGCCAGCACCCTGGGAGGGCCCGGGGAGCTGTTTTTT. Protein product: CASTLGGPGELFF.

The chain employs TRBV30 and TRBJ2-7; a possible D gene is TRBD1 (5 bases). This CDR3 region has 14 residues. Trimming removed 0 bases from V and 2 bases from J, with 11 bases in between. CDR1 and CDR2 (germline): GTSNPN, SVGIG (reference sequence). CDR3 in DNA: TGTGCCTGGAGTGTTTCAGGGTTTCCCTACGAGCAGTACTTC. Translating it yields CAWSVSGFPYEQYF.

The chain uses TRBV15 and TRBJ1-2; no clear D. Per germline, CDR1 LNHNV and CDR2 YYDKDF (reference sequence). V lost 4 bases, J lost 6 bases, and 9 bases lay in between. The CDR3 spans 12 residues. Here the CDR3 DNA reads TGTGCCACCAGCAAGGGATCGGATGGCTACACCTTC. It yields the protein CATSKGSDGYTF.

The CDR3 region is CASSLQGLGVSGANVLTF. The CDR3 DNA follows: TGTGCCAGCAGCTTGCAGGGATTGGGTGTCTCTGGGGCCAACGTCCTGACTTTC. J is TRBJ2-6 and V is TRBV5-5; D possibly corresponds to TRBD1 (5 bases). V lost 1 base and J 0 bases, leaving 14 bases between the germline ends. CDR3 length: 18 residues. In germline, CDR1 is SGHKS, CDR2 YYEKEE (reference sequence).

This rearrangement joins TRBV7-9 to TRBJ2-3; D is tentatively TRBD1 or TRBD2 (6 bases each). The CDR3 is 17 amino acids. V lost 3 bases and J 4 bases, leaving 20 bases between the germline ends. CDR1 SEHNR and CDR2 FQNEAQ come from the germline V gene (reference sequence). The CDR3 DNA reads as TGTGCCAGCAGCTTTGGGCACAGGGAGGTGGGACCAGATACGCAGTATTTT. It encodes CASSFGHREVGPDTQYF.

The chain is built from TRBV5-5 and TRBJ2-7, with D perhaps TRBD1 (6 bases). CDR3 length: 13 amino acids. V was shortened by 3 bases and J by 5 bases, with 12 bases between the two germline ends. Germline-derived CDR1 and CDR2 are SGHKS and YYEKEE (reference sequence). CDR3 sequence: CASSWNTGNEQYF. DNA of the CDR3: TGTGCCAGCAGCTGGAATACAGGGAACGAGCAGTACTTC.

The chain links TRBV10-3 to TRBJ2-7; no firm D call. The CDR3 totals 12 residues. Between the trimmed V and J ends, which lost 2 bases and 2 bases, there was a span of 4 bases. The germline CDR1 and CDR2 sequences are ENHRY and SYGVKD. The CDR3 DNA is TGTGCCATCAGTGAGCGTACCTACGAGCAGTACTTC. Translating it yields CAISERTYEQYF.

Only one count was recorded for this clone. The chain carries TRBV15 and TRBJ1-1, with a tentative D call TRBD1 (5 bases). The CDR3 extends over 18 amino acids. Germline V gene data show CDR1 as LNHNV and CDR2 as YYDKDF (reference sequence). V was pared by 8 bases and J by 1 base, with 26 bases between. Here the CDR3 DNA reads TGTGCCACCGCCCCTCCAGGGACTCTCAGGTTCACGAACACTGAAGCTTTCTTT. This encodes CATAPPGTLRFTNTEAFF.

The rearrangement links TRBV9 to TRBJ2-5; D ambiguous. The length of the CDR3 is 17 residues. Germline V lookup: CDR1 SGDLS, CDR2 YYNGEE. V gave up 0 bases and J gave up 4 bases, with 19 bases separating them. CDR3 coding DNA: TGTGCCAGCAGCGTAGGTTTAAGCGCCGGGTTGGGAGAGACCCAGTACTTC. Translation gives CASSVGLSAGLGETQYF.

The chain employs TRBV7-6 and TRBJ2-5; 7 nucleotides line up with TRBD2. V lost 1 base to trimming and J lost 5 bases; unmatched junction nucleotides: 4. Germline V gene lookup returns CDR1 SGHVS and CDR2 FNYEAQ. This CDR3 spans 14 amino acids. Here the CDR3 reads CASSLVLGGETQYF. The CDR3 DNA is TGTGCCAGCAGCTTAGTGCTGGGGGGGGAGACCCAGTACTTC.

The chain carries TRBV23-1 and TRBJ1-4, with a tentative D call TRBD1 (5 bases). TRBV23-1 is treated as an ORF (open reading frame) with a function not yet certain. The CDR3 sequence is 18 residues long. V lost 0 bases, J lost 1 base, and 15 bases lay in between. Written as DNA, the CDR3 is TGCGCCAGCAGTCAATCGAGAACTGACAGACTAACTAATGAAAAACTGTTTTTT. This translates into CASSQSRTDRLTNEKLFF.